This T cell receptor (beta chain) was captured by sequencing in a study of human T cells and chemical hapten exposure. TCRdb processed the RACE reads anew with MiXCR; each CDR3 protein has one entry. The table records roughly 74,000 distinct CDR3 sequences, 32% of them present only once. This sample's time point: patch test 1, 2 weeks after DPC sensitization. Treatment reported: therapeutic diphenylcyclopropenone sensitization with weekly scalp DPC. After removal of 1 base from V and 0 bases from J, the junction contained 3 bases not matched to a gene. CDR3 length: 17 amino acids. Germline CDR1 is LGHDT and CDR2 is YNNKEL (reference sequence).

The material sequenced was whole blood, taken in connection with sensitization to the hapten diphenylcyclopropenone (DPC). The V and J genes are TRBV3-1 and TRBJ2-3; 11 bases are shared with TRBD2. The clonotype originates from a middle-aged man with alopecia areata. Some clones in this sample may be carry-over from other donors' samples. CDR3 protein: CASSQGLAGISTDTQYF. The CDR3 nucleotides read TGTGCCAGCAGCCAAGGACTAGCGGGAATTAGCACAGATACGCAGTATTTT.